This T cell receptor (beta chain) was obtained from a study of blood T cell repertoires in COVID-19. The germline gives CDR1 GTSNPN, CDR2 SVGIG (reference sequence). With V trimmed by 0 bases and J by 4 bases, 7 bases remained unmatched. The CDR3 is 15 residues long. Only in-frame clones appear in the TCRdb table, and some are missing; sequencing was by immunoSEQ multiplex PCR. The sample includes 450,000 to 500,000 clones, 75% to 90% of them seen just once. This TCR was recovered from a human donor in a cohort sampled during active COVID-19. Sequenced material: peripheral blood. The chain carries TRBV30 and TRBJ1-2; 8 bases are shared with TRBD1. CDR3 loop: CAWSVGGQGAYGYTF. The DNA for the CDR3 is TGTGCCTGGAGTGTAGGTGGACAGGGCGCCTATGGCTACACCTTC.